This T cell receptor beta chain appears in the sequencing data of a study of identical twins. MiXCR, applied by TCRdb to the 5' RACE reads, yields one record per CDR3 protein. This table has 1,800,000 or so distinct CDR3 sequences, less than 40% appearing once. The length of the CDR3 is 15 residues. CDR1 and CDR2 from the germline V gene are SGHDT and YYEEEE. Unmatched junction bases numbered 5, after V lost 6 bases and J lost 0 bases. This TCR came from a newborn girl in good health. The rearrangement links TRBV5-6 to TRBJ2-3; 9 bases are shared with TRBD2. Sequences were obtained from cord blood. Written as DNA, the CDR3 is TGTGCCAGCAATCTAGCGGGACGAAGCACAGATACGCAGTATTTT. Protein: CASNLAGRSTDTQYF.